This T cell receptor beta chain originates from a study of cytomegalovirus exposure and HLA in healthy donors (dated by TCRdb to about 2017). With respect to the entire study: According to an earlier analysis of 550 to 750 of the donors, about 179 million T cells yielded over 90 million unique TCR beta sequences and about 300 Gb of sequence data. Besides the first cohort of around 670 subjects, a separate validation cohort made up of over 100 different subjects was used. An earlier analysis of approximately 640 of the donors applied high-throughput TCR beta sequencing to assess whether each TCR beta V gene segment acted as functional or pseudogenic. Typing coverage differed by locus: A, B, C, DRB1 and DQB1 were typed in roughly 620-630 donors, DQA1 in roughly 510, DPA1 in roughly 590, and DPB1 in just under 490. In the later analysis, no new phenotypic data were used to find candidate immune exposures; instead, reliance was placed on TCR beta sequences and their occurrence across donors. Donor age, sex, ethnicity and CMV serostatus were collected together with the repertoire data. The study was designed to test whether signatures of past pathogen exposure could be identified by cataloging public T cell receptors. High-throughput TCR immunosequencing, statistical association of individual TCRs with disease status, and machine learning were combined to predict cytomegalovirus infection status. Of the approximately 400 genotyped donors, over 70% fell in the genetic ancestry cluster associated with self-reported Caucasian donors. Roughly 5 DR-DQ haplotypes were handled as single units for association and clustering because linkage in the cohort was strong. Approximately 300 gigabases of sequencing data and around 85 million unique TCR sequences made up an early release that covered several hundred HLA-typed donors. Class I and class II HLA loci were covered by the typing at four-digit resolution. In a later analysis, previously published TCR beta repertoires from fewer than 750 donors were re-analyzed and high-resolution HLA genotyping was added so that TCR occurrence patterns could be studied. Every repertoire in the discovery cohort had been generated on one and the same sequencing platform. A later genetic analysis took genome-wide SNP genotypes for about three fifths of the 666 donors and used that subset as a discovery cohort. On average, around 240,000 unique TCR beta nucleotide sequences were sequenced per donor among roughly 430 genotyped donors of the cohort, with roughly 18% of those sequences being non-productive. The study profiled the T cell repertoires of 666 subjects by immunosequencing and related them to cytomegalovirus serostatus.

The investigation overall reported the following: Sequencing depth was assumed to be roughly uniform across donors in the presence/absence analyses, though that assumption may not hold. The authors suggested that the approach could potentially be generalized to other disease states and immunological phenotypes. A further reported finding was that TCR beta sequences accurately predicted the HLA-A and HLA-B alleles for most subjects in the first cohort. A later analysis found that most CMV-associated TCR beta chains appeared HLA-restricted, with HLA associations seemingly driven largely by CMV exposure. Some IMGT-functional V segments, including TRBV6-2 and TRBV6-3, could not be told apart with the 87-base-pair reads, so those segments were excluded. In the study, approximately 160 TCR beta chains were listed as associated with cytomegalovirus. According to a later analysis, parvovirus B19, influenza, CMV and Epstein-Barr virus appeared linked to several top co-occurrence clusters. In a later genetic analysis, fewer N-insertions in productive TCRs were reported among donors in an Asian-associated ancestry cluster than the approximately 630-donor mean. CMV serostatus was the only immune exposure information available for the cohort. An association between a missense DCLRE1C variant and V-gene and J-gene trimming of TCR beta chains was found in a later genetic analysis and replicated in an independent cohort. The classifier was reported to diagnose cytomegalovirus status with high specificity and sensitivity in both the original and validation cohorts. A cluster of highly shared sequence variants was judged likely to represent a technical artifact of the sequencing pipeline. Correlated functional status among segregating V segments might reflect linkage disequilibrium, but an unknown experimental factor could not be ruled out. In an earlier analysis of more than 450 of the donors, most TCR beta V segments were observed in productive rearrangements about 90% or about 30% of the time, broadly matching IMGT annotations. When HLA alleles, especially DR and DQ, strongly co-occurred, attributing TCR associations to individual alleles was difficult. According to a later analysis, TCR association rates differed among HLA loci, with DRB1 alleles showing the most associated TCRs and HLA-C alleles showing the fewest. A later analysis found that HLA-associated TCR beta chains were more clonally expanded and had lower generation probabilities than equally common non-associated chains. Most TCR sequences were observed very rarely across donors, whereas some public TCRs were present in many individuals. Because HLA typing was unavailable for some donors at each locus, only the typed subset was used in association tests. In vitro tests confirmed that three of the cytomegalovirus-associated TCR beta chains recognize cytomegalovirus antigens. A later analysis associated 17,000 or so TCR beta sequences with specific HLA alleles at a false discovery rate of 0.05. The earlier analysis of fewer than 750 of the donors excluded 15 to 20 rarely observed V segments, including chromosome 9 orphons, because counts were too low. In this cohort, only TCR beta chains were sequenced, and detectable features were limited by the absence of alpha or paired-chain data.

The cohort comprised 550 to 700 healthy bone marrow donors. At the time of sampling, all cohort members were nominally healthy, though unrecorded immune exposures were likely present. The donor was CMV seropositive and belonged to the group of 250 to 350 seropositive cohort members. A peripheral blood sample was provided by each donor, and peripheral blood mononuclear cells were used for TCR beta sequencing. The Qiagen DNeasy Blood Extraction Kit was used to extract genomic DNA from the blood cell samples. Notes on this clone: No antigen is known for it. No much larger clonotype is one base removed from it; base qualities were not supplied.

The library was produced with the immunoSEQ multiplex PCR assay. A mixture of 60 forward primers for TCR Vbeta segments and 13 reverse primers for TCR Jbeta segments was used in the multiplex PCR. Amplification of the CDR3 region of rearranged TCR beta genes was performed with a multiplex PCR assay on genomic DNA. The amplified TCR beta libraries were sequenced on the Illumina HiSeq System as 87-base-pair reads. As for the authors' bioinformatics: A later analysis counted around 72 million unique TCR beta chains across the 666 repertoires, and approximately 11 million of these chains were shared by at least two donors. Raw reads were error-corrected and collapsed into unique sequences by a nearest-neighbor algorithm in which closely related sequences were merged to remove PCR and sequencing errors. To assign V, D and J gene segments, CDR3 sequences were aligned to IMGT reference sequences. For a sequence to be retained, a match of at least six nucleotides to both a V gene segment and a J gene segment was required. Rearrangements were classified as productive when the CDR3 lacked stop codons and remained in frame with V and J, and all other rearrangements were classified as non-productive. Following IMGT convention, CDR3 was defined as the stretch from the second conserved V-encoded cysteine up to the conserved J-encoded phenylalanine. The earlier analysis of 587 of the donors excluded sequences that lacked an unambiguous match to a single V gene segment. An earlier analysis of around 600 of the donors classified V segments as functional when productive rearrangements were above 56.7% and as segregating when the standard deviation between donors was above 5%. A statistical classification framework was built to diagnose cytomegalovirus status from the catalog of TCR beta chain sequences. In a later analysis, V and J genes were assigned by comparing TCR nucleotide sequences against IMGT/GENE-DB human TR gene sequences. The TCRdist pipeline was used in a later analysis to assign CDR3 sequences and most-parsimonious VDJ recombination scenarios. In a later analysis, each TCR beta chain was defined by its CDR3 amino acid sequence together with its V-gene family, and reads lacking a unique V-gene family were excluded. A later analysis removed nearly 600 highly shared, low-generation-probability nucleotide sequences to deal with suspected cross-contamination and a sequencing artifact. In a later analysis, a clonal expansion index was calculated for each public chain from normalized within-repertoire ranks of inferred template counts. In a later analysis, generation probabilities were computed with a VDJ recombination model fitted to out-of-frame rearrangements, and the resulting probabilities were checked against IGoR. Hypergeometric tests were used in a later analysis to score TCR-TCR, TCR-HLA and TCR-CMV co-occurrence, with a repertoire-size bias correction applied to the TCR pairs. A later analysis estimated false discovery rates by permuting HLA or CMV assignments 20 times. A later analysis grouped co-occurring TCRs with DBSCAN, adding TCRdist sequence similarity when clustering within HLA-allele-positive subsets. For co-occurrence clustering, repertoires with fewer than 30,000 or more than 120,000 public chains were excluded, along with about five repertoires with anomalous nucleotide sharing. The table comes from immuneACCESS by way of TCRdb, which keeps in-frame sequences with V and J called. Part of the clones is missing from these tables; in studies checked, under half for an unresolved V gene and the rest for unknown reasons. That table gives V, J and clone size, and the DNA gave D and trimming. The sample table records about 120,000 clones; around 77% of these occur just once. The ten most abundant clones make up around 9.9% of the sample.

CDR3 length: 13 amino acids, cysteine to phenylalanine. This entry keeps only the CDR3 DNA: 39 bases, framed from base 1. V is pared back by 2 bases and J by 4 bases, with 9 bases lying between the germline termini. The germline V gene sets CDR1 to ENHRY and CDR2 to SYGVKD. The rearranged segments are TRBV10-3 and TRBJ2-7, and possibly TRBD1, on 5 matching bases. The sequenced material came from PBMCs. The receptor comes from a man aged 40-49 years in good health and CMV-seropositive. The CDR3 protein: CAISEAGRYEQYF. The nucleotides are TGTGCCATCAGTGAGGCAGGGCGATACGAGCAGTACTTC.